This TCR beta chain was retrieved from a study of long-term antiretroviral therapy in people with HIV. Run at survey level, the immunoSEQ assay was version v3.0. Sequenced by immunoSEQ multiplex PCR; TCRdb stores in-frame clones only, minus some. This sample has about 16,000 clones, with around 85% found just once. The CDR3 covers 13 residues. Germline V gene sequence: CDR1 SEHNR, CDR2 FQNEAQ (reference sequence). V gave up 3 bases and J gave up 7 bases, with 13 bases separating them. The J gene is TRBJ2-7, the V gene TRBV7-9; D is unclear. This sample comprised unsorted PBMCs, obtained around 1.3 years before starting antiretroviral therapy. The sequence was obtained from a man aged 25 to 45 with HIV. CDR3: CASSFSTAGEQYF. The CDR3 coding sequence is TGTGCCAGCAGCTTCAGTACCGCCGGGGAGCAGTACTTC.